The next 15 T cell receptor beta chains were all read from a single sample in a study of CXCR3-negative and CXCR3-positive naive CD8 T cells. Study findings and constraints: TRB CDR3 hydrophobicity was greater in CXCR3-positive naive cells than in CXCR3-negative naive cells.

Via 5' RACE with UMI labels, TRB cDNA libraries were prepared. TCRdb reprocessed the 5' RACE reads and reports one entry per CDR3 protein, with no DNA. The sample is made up of 130,000 to 150,000 distinct CDR3 sequences, and the top ten hold around 0.28% of it. These receptors lack a known antigen. Material for sequencing was naive CXCR3+ CD8+ T cells from blood. The sample's subset: CD45RO-CCR7+CD27+CD95- naive CD8+ T cells expressing CXCR3 (TNR3+). These receptors came from a human donor in good health. Some clones in this sample may be carry-over from other donors' samples.

The gene calls are TRBV7-3 and TRBJ2-6; TCRdb's D gene call, TRBD1, goes unchecked for lack of DNA. This CDR3 region has 18 residues. Germline V lookup: CDR1 SGHTA, CDR2 FQGTGA. This chain's CDR3 is CASSLAGTPGSGANVLTF.

The genes are TRBV4-3 and TRBJ2-7; TCRdb picks TRBD2, but there is no DNA to check that call. This CDR3 is 15 amino acids long. Germline CDR1 is LGHNA and CDR2 is YSLEER. The CDR3 spells CASSQDQSGIDEQYF.

The chain links TRBV5-1 to TRBJ2-7; TCRdb reports TRBD1, a call that lacks DNA to check it against. CDR3 size: 15 residues. CDR1 is SGHRS, CDR2 YFSETQ, per germline. The CDR3 reads CASSLRGVSSYEQYF.

The rearrangement joins TRBV14 to TRBJ2-7; the TCRdb D gene call, TRBD1, has no DNA to confirm it. Per germline, CDR1 SGHDN and CDR2 FVKESK. This CDR3 comprises 15 residues. The CDR3 loop is CASSQFRTETYEQYF. Complete variable domain (other parts from reference TRBV14 and TRBJ2-7): EAGVTQFPSHSVIEKGQTVTLRCDPISGHDNLYWYRRVMGKEIKFLLHFVKESKQDESGMPNNRFLAERTGGTYSTLKVQPAELEDSGVYFCASSQFRTETYEQYFGPGTRLTVT.

V usage is TRBV3-1 and J usage is TRBJ2-7; checking the TCRdb D call of TRBD1 is not possible without DNA. The CDR3 is 15 residues long. Germline loops: CDR1 LGHDT, CDR2 YNNKEL (reference sequence). The CDR3 region is CASSLRDRYPYEQYF.

The rearrangement joins TRBV19 to TRBJ2-5; TCRdb's D gene call, TRBD2, goes unchecked for lack of DNA. CDR1 is LNHDA and CDR2 is SQIVND in the germline V gene (reference sequence). The CDR3 spans 13 residues. The CDR3 protein is CATRPEVEETQYF.

The V and J genes are TRBV5-1 and TRBJ2-1; the TRBD2 assignment by TCRdb is unverifiable without DNA. This CDR3 is 17 amino acids long. Germline assignment: CDR1 SGHRS and CDR2 YFSETQ. Here the CDR3 reads CASSLPGTSGSYNEQFF.

The rearrangement joins TRBV29-1 to TRBJ2-1; no DNA is available, so the TRBD1 call from TCRdb remains unchecked. This CDR3 spans 16 amino acids. Germline V gene data show CDR1 as SQVTM and CDR2 as ANQGSEA. The CDR3 spells CSVESIGTGVYNEQFF.

The chain carries TRBV10-3 and TRBJ2-5; TCRdb's D call of TRBD2 is untestable without DNA. The CDR3 is 19 amino acids. The germline CDR1 and CDR2 sequences are ENHRY and SYGVKD. CDR3 amino acids: CAISELWRAAGETQETQYF.

The chain employs TRBV12-3 or TRBV12-4 and TRBJ1-2; there is no DNA to check the TCRdb D call of TRBD1. The CDR3 runs to 12 residues. CDR3 protein: CASSNDSPGYTF.

The rearrangement uses TRBV29-1 and TRBJ2-4; the D call from TCRdb, TRBD2, cannot be confirmed without DNA. Germline loops: CDR1 SQVTM, CDR2 ANQGSEA. The CDR3 is made up of 16 amino acids. The CDR3: CSAMTSGRAGKNIQYF.

The CDR3 sequence is CATGENLPEAFF. V usage is TRBV7-9 and J usage is TRBJ1-1; the TCRdb call, TRBD1, lacks DNA for checking. The germline gives CDR1 SEHNR, CDR2 FQNEAQ (reference sequence). The CDR3 sequence is 12 residues long. The complete variable domain, with remaining parts taken from reference TRBV7-9 and TRBJ1-1, reads DTGVSQNPRHKITKRGQNVTFRCDPISEHNRLYWYRQTLGQGPEFLTYFQNEAQLEKSRLLSDRFSAERPKGSFSTLEIQRTEQGDSAMYLCATGENLPEAFFGQGTRLTVV.

This rearrangement joins TRBV18 to TRBJ1-2. CDR1 is KGHSH and CDR2 is LQKENI in the germline V gene. CDR3 length equals 11 residues. The CDR3 is CASFDVGGYTF.

This chain uses TRBV7-9 with TRBJ2-3; TCRdb calls TRBD1, which cannot be checked without DNA. Germline V gives CDR1 SEHNR, CDR2 FQNEAQ (reference sequence). The CDR3 totals 15 residues. CDR3 loop: CASSLFDGDADTQYF.

The chain carries TRBV28 and TRBJ2-7. The CDR3 length is 12 residues. The germline V gene has CDR1 MDHEN and CDR2 SYDVKM. The CDR3 region is CASSLSKYEQYF.